This T cell receptor beta chain was obtained from a study of cytomegalovirus exposure and HLA in healthy donors. Findings of the study overall: The productive fraction for most TCR beta V segments was about 90% or about 30% in an earlier analysis.

Germline values: CDR1 LNHDA, CDR2 SQIVND (reference sequence). The V and J ends lost 7 bases and 5 bases, in that order; junction bases with no gene match: 7. CDR3 length equals 16 residues. Donors consisted of healthy bone marrow donors. The count of this clone is one. Its antigen is undetermined. With 60 Vbeta and 13 Jbeta primers, the PCR was carried out. Assay used: immunoSEQ multiplex PCR; TCRdb lists only in-frame clones, some missing. Found here are fewer than 200,000 clones, roughly 85% of them singletons; the top ten hold about 1.6%. The receptor's source is a male donor in good health and CMV-seronegative. The material sequenced was PBMCs. The genes are TRBV19 and TRBJ1-6, with TRBD1 identical over 11 bases. The CDR3 coding sequence is TGTGCCAGTAATGAAGGACAGGGGGCTAATAATTCACCCCTCCACTTT. The encoded protein is CASNEGQGANNSPLHF.